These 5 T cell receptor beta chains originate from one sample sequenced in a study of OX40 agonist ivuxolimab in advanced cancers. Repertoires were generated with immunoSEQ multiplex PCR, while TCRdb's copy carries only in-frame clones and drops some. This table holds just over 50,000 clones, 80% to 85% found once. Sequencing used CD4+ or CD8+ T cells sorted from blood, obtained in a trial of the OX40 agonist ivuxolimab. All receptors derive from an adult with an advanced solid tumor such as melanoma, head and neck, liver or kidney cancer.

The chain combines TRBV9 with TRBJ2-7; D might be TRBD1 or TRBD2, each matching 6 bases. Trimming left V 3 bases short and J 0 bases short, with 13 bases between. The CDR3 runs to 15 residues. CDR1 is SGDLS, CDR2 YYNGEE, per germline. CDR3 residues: CASSGGGTTSYEQYF. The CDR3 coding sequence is TGTGCCAGCAGCGGAGGGGGGACAACCTCCTACGAGCAGTACTTC.

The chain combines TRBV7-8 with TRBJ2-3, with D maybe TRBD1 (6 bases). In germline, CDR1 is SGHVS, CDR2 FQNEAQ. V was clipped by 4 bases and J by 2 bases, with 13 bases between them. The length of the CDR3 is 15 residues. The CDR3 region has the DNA TGTGCCAGCAGCTCCGGGACACACTTCACAGATACGCAGTATTTT. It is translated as CASSSGTHFTDTQYF.

In nucleotides, the CDR3 is TGTGCCAGCAGTGACCTAGTTTATACCCTTGAGCAGTACTTC. Translated, it gives CASSDLVYTLEQYF. The chain employs TRBV6-4 and TRBJ2-7; D is undetermined. Per the germline V gene, CDR1 is MRHNA and CDR2 is SNTAGT. The CDR3 covers 14 residues. V shed 2 bases and J shed 7 bases, with 15 bases lying between them.

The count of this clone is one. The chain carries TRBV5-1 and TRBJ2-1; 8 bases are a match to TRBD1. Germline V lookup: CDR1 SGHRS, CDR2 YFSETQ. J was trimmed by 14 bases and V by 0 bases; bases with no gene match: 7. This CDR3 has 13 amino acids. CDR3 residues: CASSLEGTGGEFF. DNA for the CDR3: TGCGCCAGCAGCTTGGAAGGTACAGGGGGTGAGTTCTTC. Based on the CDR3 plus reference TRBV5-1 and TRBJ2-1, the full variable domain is KAGVTQTPRYLIKTRGQQVTLSCSPISGHRSVSWYQQTPGQGLQFLFEYFSETQRNKGNFPGRFSGRQFSNSRSEMNVSTLELGDSALYLCASSLEGTGGEFFGPGTRLTVL.

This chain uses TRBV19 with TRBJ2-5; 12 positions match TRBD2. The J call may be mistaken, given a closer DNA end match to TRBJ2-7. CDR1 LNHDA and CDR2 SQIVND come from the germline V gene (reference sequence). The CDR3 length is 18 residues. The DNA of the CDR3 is TGTGCCCCAGTAAGCGCTAGCGGGGGGGAAGGGGGCTCCTACGAGCAGTACTTC. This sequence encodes CAPVSASGGEGGSYEQYF.